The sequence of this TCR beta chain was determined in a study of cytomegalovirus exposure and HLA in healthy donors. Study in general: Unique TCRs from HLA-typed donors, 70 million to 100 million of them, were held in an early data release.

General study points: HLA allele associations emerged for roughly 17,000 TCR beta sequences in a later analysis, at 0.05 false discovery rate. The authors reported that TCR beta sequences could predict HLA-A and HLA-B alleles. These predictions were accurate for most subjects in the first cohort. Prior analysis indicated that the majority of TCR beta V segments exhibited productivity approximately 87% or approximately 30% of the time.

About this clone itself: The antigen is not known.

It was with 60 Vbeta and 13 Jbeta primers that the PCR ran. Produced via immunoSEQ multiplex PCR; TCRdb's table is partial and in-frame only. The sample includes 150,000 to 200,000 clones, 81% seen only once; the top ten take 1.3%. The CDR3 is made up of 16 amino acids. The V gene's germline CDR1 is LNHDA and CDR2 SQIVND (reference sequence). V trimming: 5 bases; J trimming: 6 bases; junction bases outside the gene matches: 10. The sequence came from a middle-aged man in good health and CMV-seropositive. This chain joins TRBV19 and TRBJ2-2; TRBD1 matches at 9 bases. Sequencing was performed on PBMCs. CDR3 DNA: TGTGCCAGTAGTGGGGGACAGGGCAATTTATCCGGGGAGCTGTTTTTT. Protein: CASSGGQGNLSGELFF. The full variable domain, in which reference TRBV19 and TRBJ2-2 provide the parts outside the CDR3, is DGGITQSPKYLFRKEGQNVTLSCEQNLNHDAMYWYRQDPGQGLRLIYYSQIVNDFQKGDIAEGYSVSREKKESFPLTVTSAQKNPTAFYLCASSGGQGNLSGELFFGEGSRLTVL.